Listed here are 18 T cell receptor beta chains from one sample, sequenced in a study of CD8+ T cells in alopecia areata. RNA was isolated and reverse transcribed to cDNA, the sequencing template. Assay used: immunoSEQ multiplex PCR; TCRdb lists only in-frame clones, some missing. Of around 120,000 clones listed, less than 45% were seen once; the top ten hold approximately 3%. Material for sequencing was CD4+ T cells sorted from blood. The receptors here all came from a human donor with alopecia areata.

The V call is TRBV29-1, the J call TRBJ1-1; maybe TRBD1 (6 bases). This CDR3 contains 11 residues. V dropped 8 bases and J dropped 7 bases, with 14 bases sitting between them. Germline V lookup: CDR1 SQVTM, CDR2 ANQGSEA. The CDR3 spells CSYRAPVEAFF. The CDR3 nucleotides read TGCAGCTACAGGGCCCCTGTTGAAGCTTTCTTT. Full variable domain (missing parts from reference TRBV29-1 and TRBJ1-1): SAVISQKPSRDICQRGTSLTIQCQVDSQVTMMFWYRQQPGQSLTLIATANQGSEATYESGFVIDKFPISRPNLTFSTLTVSNMSPEDSSIYLCSYRAPVEAFFGQGTRLTVV.

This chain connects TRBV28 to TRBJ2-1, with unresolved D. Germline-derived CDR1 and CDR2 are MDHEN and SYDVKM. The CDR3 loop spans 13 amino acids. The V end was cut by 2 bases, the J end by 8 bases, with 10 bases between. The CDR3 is CASSLKVPDEQFF. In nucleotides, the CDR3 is TGTGCCAGCAGTTTAAAAGTGCCCGATGAGCAGTTCTTC.

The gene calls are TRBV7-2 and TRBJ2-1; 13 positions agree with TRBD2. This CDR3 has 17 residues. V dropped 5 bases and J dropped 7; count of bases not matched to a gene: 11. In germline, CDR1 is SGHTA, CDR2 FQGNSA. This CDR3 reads CASSPEAGTSGMNEQFF. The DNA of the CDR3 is TGTGCCAGCAGCCCAGAGGCCGGGACTAGCGGGATGAATGAGCAGTTCTTC.

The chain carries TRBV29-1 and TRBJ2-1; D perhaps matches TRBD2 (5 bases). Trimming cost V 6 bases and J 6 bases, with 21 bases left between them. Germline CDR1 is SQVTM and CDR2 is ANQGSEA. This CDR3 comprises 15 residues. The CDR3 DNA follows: TGCAGCGTCAACTCACCCGGAGGAACCCCCAATGAGCAGTTCTTC. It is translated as CSVNSPGGTPNEQFF.

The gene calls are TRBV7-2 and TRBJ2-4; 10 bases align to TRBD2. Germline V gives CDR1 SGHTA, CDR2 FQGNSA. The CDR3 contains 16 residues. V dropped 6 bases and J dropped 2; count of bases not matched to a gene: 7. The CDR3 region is CASRTSGGATKNIQYF. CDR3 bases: TGTGCCAGCAGAACCAGCGGGGGGGCAACCAAAAACATTCAGTACTTC.

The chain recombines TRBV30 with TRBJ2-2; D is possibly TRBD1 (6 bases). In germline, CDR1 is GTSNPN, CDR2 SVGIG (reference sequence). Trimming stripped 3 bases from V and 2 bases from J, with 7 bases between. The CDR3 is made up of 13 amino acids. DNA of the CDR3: TGTGCCTGGAGCAGGGGAAACACCGGGGAGCTGTTTTTT. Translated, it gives CAWSRGNTGELFF.

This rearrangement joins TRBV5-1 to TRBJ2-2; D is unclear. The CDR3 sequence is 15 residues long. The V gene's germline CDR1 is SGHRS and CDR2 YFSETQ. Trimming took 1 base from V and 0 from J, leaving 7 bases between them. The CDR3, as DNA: TGCGCCAGCAGCTTGCTTAGAGCGAACACCGGGGAGCTGTTTTTT. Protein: CASSLLRANTGELFF.

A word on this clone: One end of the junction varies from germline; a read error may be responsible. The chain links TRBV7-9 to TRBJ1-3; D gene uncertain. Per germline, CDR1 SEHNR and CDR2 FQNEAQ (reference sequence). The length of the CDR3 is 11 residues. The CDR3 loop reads CASSPGNTIYF. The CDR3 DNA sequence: TGTGCCAGCAGCCCTGGGAACACCATATATTTT. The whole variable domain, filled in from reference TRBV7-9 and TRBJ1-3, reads DTGVSQNPRHKITKRGQNVTFRCDPISEHNRLYWYRQTLGQGPEFLTYFQNEAQLEKSRLLSDRFSAERPKGSFSTLEIQRTEQGDSAMYLCASSPGNTIYFGEGSWLTVV.

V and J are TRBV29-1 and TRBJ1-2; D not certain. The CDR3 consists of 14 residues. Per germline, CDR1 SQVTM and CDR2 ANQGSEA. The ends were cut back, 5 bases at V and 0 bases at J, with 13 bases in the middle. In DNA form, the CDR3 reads TGCAGCGTTTCTCTCTCACGGGCTAACTATGGCTACACCTTC. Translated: CSVSLSRANYGYTF.

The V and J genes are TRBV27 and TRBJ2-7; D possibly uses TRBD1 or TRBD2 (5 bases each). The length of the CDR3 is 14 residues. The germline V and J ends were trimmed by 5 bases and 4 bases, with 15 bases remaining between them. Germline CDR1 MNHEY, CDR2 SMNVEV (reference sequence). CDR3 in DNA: TGTGCCAGCAGTATTCCGGGGCAGGGTTACGAGCAGTACTTC. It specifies CASSIPGQGYEQYF.

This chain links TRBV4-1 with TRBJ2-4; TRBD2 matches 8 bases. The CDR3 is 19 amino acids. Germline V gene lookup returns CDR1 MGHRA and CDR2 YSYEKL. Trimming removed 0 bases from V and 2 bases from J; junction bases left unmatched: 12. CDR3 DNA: TGCGCCAGCAGCCAAGAATTGGCCTCAGCGGGGGATTCCAAAAACATTCAGTACTTC. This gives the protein CASSQELASAGDSKNIQYF.

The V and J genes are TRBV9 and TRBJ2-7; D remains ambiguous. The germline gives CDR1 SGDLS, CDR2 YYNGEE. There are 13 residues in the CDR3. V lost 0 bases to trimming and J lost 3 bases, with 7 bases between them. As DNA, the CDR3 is TGTGCCAGCAGCGTAGACCTAGGCTACGAGCAGTACTTC. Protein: CASSVDLGYEQYF.

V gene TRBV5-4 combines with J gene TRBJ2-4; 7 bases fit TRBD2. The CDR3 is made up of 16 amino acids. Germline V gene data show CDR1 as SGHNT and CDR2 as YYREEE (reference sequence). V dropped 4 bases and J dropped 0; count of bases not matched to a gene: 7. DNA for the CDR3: TGTGCCAGCAGCCCAGGGACTACCCGAGCCAAAAACATTCAGTACTTC. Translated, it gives CASSPGTTRAKNIQYF.

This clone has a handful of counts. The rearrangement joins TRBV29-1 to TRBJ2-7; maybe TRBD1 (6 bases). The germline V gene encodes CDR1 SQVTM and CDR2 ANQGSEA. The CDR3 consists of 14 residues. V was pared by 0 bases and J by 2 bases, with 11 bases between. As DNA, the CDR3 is TGCAGCGTTGAAGATCAGGACAGAGCCTACGAGCAGTACTTC. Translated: CSVEDQDRAYEQYF.

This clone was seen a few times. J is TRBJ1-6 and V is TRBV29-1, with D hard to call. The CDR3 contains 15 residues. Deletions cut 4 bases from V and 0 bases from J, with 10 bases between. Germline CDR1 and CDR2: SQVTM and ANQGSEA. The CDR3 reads CSVAEESSYNSPLHF. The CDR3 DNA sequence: TGCAGCGTTGCGGAGGAGAGCTCCTATAATTCACCCCTCCACTTT. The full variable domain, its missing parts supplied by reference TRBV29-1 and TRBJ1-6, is SAVISQKPSRDICQRGTSLTIQCQVDSQVTMMFWYRQQPGQSLTLIATANQGSEATYESGFVIDKFPISRPNLTFSTLTVSNMSPEDSSIYLCSVAEESSYNSPLHFGNGTRLTVT.

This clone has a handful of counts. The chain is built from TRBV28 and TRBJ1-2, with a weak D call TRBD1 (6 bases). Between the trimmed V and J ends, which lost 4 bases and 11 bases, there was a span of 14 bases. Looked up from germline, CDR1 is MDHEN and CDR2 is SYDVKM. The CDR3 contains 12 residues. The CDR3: CASSSTDSGYTF. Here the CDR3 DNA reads TGTGCCAGCAGTTCCACGGACAGTGGGTACACCTTC.

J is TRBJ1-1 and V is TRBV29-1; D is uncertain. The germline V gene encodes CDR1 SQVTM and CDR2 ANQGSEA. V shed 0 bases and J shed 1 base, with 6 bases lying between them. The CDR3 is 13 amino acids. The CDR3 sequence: CSVEDLPNTEAFF. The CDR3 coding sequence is TGCAGCGTTGAAGATCTTCCGAACACTGAAGCTTTCTTT.

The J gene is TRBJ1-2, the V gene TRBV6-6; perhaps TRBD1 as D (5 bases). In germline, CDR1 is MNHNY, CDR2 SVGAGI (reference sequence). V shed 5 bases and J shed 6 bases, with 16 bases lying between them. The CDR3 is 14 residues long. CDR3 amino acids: CASSTRGREHGYTF. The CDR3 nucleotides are TGTGCCAGCAGTACTCGGGGGAGGGAGCATGGCTACACCTTC.